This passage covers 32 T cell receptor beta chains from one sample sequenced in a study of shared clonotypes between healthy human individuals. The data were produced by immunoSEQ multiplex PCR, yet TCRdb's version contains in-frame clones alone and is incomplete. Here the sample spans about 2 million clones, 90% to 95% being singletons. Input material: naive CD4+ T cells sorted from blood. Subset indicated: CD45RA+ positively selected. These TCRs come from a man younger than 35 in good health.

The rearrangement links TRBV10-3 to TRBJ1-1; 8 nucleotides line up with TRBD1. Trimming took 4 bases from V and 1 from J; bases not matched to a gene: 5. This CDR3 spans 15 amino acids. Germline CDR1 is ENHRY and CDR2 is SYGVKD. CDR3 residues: CAISGAGGANTEAFF. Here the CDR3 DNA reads TGTGCCATCAGTGGGGCAGGGGGCGCGAACACTGAAGCTTTCTTT.

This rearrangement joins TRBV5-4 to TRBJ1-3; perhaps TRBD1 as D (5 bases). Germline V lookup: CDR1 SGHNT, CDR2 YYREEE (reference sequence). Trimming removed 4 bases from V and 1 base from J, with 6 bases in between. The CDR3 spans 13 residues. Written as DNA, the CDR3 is TGTGCCAGCAGCAGGGGATCTGGAAACACCATATATTTT. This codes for CASSRGSGNTIYF. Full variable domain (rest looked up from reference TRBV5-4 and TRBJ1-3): ETGVTQSPTHLIKTRGQQVTLRCSSQSGHNTVSWYQQALGQGPQFIFQYYREEENGRGNFPPRFSGLQFPNYSSELNVNALELDDSALYLCASSRGSGNTIYFGEGSWLTVV.

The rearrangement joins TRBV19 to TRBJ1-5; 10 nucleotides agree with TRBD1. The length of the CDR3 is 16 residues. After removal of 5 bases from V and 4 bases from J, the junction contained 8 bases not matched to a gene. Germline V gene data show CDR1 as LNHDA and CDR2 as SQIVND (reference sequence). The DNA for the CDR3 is TGTGCCAGTAGTGACTTCTCGGGACAGGGGAATCAGCCCCAGCATTTT. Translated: CASSDFSGQGNQPQHF.

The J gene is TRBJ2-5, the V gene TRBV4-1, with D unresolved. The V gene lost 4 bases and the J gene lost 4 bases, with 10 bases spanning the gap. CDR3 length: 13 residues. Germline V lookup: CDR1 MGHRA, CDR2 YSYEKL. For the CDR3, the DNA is TGCGCCAGCAGCCTTACCCTCGGAGAGACCCAGTACTTC. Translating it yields CASSLTLGETQYF.

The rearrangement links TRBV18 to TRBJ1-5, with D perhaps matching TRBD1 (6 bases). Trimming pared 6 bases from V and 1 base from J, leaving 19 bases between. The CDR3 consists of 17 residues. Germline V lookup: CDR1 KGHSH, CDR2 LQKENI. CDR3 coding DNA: TGTGCCAGCTCTCTAACAGGGTCCCAGCAGAGCAATCAGCCCCAGCATTTT. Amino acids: CASSLTGSQQSNQPQHF.

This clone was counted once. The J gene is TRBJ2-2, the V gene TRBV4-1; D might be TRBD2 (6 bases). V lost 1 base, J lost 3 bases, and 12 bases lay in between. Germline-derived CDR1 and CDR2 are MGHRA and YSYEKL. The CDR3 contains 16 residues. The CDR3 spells CASSQAGGFDTGELFF. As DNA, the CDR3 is TGCGCCAGCAGCCAAGCTGGGGGGTTTGACACCGGGGAGCTGTTTTTT.

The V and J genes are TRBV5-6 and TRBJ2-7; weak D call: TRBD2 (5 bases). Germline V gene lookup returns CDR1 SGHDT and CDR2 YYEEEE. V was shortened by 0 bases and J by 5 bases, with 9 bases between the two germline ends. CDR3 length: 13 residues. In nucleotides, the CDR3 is TGTGCCAGCAGCTTGGTCACAGCGGACGAGCAGTACTTC. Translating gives CASSLVTADEQYF.

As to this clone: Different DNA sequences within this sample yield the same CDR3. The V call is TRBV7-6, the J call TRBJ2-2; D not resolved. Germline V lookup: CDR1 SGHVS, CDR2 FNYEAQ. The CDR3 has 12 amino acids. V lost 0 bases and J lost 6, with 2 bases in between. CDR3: CASSLAAGELFF. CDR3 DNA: TGTGCCAGCAGCTTAGCGGCCGGGGAGCTGTTTTTT.

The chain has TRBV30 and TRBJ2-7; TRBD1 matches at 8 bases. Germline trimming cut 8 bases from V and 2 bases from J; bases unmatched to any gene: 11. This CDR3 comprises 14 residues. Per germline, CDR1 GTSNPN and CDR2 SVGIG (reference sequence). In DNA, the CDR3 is TGTGCCAGTACTCAAGGGACAGGACCCTACGAGCAGTACTTC. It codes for CASTQGTGPYEQYF.

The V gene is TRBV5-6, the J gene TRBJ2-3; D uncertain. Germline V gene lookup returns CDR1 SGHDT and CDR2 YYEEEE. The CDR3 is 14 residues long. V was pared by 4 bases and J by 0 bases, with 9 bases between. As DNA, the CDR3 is TGTGCCAGCAGCGGCTGGGGAAGCACAGATACGCAGTATTTT. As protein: CASSGWGSTDTQYF.

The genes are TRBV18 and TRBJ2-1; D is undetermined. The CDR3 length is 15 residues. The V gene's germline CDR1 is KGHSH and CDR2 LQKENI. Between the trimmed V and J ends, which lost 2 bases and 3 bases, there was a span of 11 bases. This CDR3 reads CASSPGNPSYNEQFF. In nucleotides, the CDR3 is TGTGCCAGCTCACCAGGCAACCCGAGCTACAATGAGCAGTTCTTC.

CDR3 loop: CASSYSPYLAGEQYF. In nucleotides, the CDR3 is TGTGCCAGCAGTTACTCGCCCTACCTGGCTGGCGAGCAGTACTTC. The chain uses TRBV6-5 and TRBJ2-7; D unresolved. This CDR3 spans 15 amino acids. CDR1 and CDR2 from the germline V gene are MNHEY and SVGAGI. The V and J ends lost 0 bases and 6 bases respectively, with 15 bases between them.

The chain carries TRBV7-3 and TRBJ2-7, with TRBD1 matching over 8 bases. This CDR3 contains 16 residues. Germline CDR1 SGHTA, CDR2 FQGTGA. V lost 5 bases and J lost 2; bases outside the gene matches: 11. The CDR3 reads CASSQLWDRFAYEQYF. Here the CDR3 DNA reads TGTGCCAGCAGCCAGTTGTGGGACAGGTTTGCCTACGAGCAGTACTTC.

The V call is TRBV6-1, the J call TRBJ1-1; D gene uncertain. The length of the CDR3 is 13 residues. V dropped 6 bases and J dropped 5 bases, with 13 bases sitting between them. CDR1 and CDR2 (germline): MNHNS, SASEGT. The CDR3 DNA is TGTGCCAGCAGACCAACGGCGGGGACTGAAGCTTTCTTT. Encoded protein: CASRPTAGTEAFF.

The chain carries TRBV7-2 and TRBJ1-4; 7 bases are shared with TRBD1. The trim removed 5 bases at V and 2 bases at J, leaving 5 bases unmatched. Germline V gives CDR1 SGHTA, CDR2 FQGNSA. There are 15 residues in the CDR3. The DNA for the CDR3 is TGTGCCAGCAGCAACAGGGGCGGGACTAATGAAAAACTGTTTTTT. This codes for CASSNRGGTNEKLFF.

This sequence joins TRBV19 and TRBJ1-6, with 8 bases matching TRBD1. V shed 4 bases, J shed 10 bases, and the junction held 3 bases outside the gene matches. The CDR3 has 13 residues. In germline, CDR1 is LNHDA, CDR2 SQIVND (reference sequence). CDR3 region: CASSTAGGSPLHF. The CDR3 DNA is TGTGCCAGTAGTACCGCAGGGGGCTCACCCCTCCACTTT.

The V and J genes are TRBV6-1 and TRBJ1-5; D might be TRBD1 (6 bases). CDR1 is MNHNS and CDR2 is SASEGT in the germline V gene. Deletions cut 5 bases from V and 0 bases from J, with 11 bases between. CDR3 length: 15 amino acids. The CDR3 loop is CASSRGEISNQPQHF. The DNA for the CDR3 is TGTGCCAGCAGTAGGGGGGAGATTAGCAATCAGCCCCAGCATTTT.

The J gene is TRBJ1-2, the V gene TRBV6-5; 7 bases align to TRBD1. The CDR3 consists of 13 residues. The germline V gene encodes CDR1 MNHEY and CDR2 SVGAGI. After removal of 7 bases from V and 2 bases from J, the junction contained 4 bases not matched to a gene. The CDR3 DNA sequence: TGTGCCAGCAACAGGGGACCCAACTATGGCTACACCTTC. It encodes CASNRGPNYGYTF.

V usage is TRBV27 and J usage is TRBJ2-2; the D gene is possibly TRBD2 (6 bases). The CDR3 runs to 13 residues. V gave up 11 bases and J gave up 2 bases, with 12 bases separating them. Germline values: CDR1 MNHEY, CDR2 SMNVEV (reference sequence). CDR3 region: CASRAGNTGELFF. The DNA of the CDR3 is TGTGCCTCCCGGGCGGGAAACACCGGGGAGCTGTTTTTT.

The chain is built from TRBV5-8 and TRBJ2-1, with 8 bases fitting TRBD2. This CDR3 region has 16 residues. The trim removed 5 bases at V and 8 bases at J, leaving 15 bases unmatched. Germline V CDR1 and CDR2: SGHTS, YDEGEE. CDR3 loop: CASSQPAGLASYEQFF. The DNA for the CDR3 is TGTGCCAGCAGTCAACCTGCTGGACTAGCCTCCTATGAGCAGTTCTTC. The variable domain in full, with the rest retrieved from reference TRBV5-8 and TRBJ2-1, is EAGVTQSPTHLIKTRGQQATLRCSPISGHTSVYWYQQALGLGLQFLLWYDEGEERNRGNFPPRFSGRQFPNYSSELNVNALELEDSALYLCASSQPAGLASYEQFFGPGTRLTVL.

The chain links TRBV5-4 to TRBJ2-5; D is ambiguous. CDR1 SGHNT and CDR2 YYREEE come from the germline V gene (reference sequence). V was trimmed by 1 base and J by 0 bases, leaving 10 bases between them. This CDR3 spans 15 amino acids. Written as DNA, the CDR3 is TGTGCCAGCAGCTTGAGGGTCCCCTACCAAGAGACCCAGTACTTC. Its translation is CASSLRVPYQETQYF.

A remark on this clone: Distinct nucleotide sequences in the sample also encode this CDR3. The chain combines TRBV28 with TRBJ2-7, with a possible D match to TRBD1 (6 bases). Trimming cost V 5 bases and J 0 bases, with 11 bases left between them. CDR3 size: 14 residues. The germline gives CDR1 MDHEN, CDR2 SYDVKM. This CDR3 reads CASSLTGPSYEQYF. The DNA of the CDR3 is TGTGCCAGCAGTCTTACAGGGCCCTCCTACGAGCAGTACTTC. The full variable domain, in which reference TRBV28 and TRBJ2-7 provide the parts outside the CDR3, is DVKVTQSSRYLVKRTGEKVFLECVQDMDHENMFWYRQDPGLGLRLIYFSYDVKMKEKGDIPEGYSVSREKKERFSLILESASTNQTSMYLCASSLTGPSYEQYFGPGTRLTVT.

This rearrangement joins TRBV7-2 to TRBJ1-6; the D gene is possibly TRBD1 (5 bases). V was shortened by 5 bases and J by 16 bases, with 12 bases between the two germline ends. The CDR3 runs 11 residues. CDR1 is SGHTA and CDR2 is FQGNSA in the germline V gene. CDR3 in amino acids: CASSVQDSLHF. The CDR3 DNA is TGTGCCAGCAGCGTACAGGACTCTCTCCACTTT.

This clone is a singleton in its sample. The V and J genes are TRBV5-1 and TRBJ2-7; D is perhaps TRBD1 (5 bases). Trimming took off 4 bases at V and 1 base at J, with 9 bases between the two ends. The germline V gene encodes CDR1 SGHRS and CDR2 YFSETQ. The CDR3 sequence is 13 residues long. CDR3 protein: CASSMQGSYEQYF. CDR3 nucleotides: TGCGCCAGCAGCATGCAGGGATCCTACGAGCAGTACTTC.

The CDR3 here is CASSDGLSYNEQFF. The CDR3 region has the DNA TGCGCCAGCAGCGACGGCCTCTCCTACAATGAGCAGTTCTTC. The rearrangement links TRBV5-1 to TRBJ2-1; no clear D gene. This CDR3 comprises 14 residues. Germline V gene lookup returns CDR1 SGHRS and CDR2 YFSETQ. V lost 4 bases to trimming and J lost 0 bases, with 8 bases between them.

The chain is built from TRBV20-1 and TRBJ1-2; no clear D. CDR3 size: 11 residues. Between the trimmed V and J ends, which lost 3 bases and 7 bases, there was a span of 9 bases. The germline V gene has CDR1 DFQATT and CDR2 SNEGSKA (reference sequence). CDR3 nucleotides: TGCAGTGCTAGGTATGCATTTGGCTACACCTTC. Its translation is CSARYAFGYTF.

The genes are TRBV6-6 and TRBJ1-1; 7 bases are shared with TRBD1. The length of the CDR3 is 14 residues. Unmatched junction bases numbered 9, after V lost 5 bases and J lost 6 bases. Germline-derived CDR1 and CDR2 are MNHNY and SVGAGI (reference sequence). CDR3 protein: CASSKTGAYAEAFF. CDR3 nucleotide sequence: TGTGCCAGCAGTAAAACAGGGGCTTACGCTGAAGCTTTCTTT.

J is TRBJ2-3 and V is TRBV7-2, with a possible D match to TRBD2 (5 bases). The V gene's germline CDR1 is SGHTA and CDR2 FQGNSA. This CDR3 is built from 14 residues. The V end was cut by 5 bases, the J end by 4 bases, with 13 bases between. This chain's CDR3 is CASSPVRVPDTQYF. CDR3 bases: TGTGCCAGCAGCCCCGTGAGGGTCCCAGATACGCAGTATTTT.

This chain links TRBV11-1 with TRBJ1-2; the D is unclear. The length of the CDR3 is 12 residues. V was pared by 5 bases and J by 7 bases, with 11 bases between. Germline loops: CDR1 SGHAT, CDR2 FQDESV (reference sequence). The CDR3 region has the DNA TGTGCCAGCAGCAAAGACGGGGTTGGCTACACCTTC. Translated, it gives CASSKDGVGYTF.

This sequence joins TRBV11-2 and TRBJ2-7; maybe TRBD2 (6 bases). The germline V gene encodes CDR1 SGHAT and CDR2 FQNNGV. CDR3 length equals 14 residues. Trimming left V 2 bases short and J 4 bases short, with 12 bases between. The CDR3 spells CASSLMTAGYEQYF. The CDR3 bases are TGTGCCAGCAGCTTAATGACGGCGGGATACGAGCAGTACTTC.

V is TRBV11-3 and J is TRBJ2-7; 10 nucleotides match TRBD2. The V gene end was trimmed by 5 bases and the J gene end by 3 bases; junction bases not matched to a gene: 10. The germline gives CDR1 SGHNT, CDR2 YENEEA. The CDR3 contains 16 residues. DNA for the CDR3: TGTGCCAGCAGCCCCGGGGTAGCGGGAGGAAACTACGAGCAGTACTTC. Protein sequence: CASSPGVAGGNYEQYF.

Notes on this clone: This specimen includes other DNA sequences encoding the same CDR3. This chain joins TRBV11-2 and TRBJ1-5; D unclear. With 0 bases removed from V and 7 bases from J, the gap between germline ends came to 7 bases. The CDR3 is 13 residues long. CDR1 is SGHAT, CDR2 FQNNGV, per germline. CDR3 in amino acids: CASSLDRGQPQHF. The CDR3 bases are TGTGCCAGCAGCTTAGATCGGGGACAGCCCCAGCATTTT.